This T cell receptor (beta chain) was identified during a study of long-term antiretroviral therapy in people with HIV. The study's findings and limits: Among HIV repertoires, CDR3 length ranges were narrower than those of controls. The study found that diversity rose after ART but stayed below transplant donor controls.

This CDR3 comprises 17 residues. Germline values: CDR1 KGHSH, CDR2 LQKENI. Trimming pared 3 bases from V and 0 bases from J, leaving 15 bases between. The authors ran the immunoSEQ assay, v3.0, at survey level. A per-sample goal of roughly 40,000-50,000 T-cell genomes was targeted by sequencing. Clones were read by immunoSEQ multiplex PCR, and TCRdb kept only the in-frame ones, dropping some. Of about 28,000 clones in the sample, approximately 83% are singletons; the top ten hold around 3.7%. To note about this clone: The antigen is unknown.

The starting material was unsorted PBMCs, obtained 0.8 years before starting antiretroviral therapy. The chain couples TRBV18 to TRBJ2-4; no definite D call. The source is a man younger than 35 with HIV. In DNA form, the CDR3 reads TGTGCCAGCTCACCCCTCGAACCGGGCTTAGCCAAAAACATTCAGTACTTC. It is translated as CASSPLEPGLAKNIQYF.